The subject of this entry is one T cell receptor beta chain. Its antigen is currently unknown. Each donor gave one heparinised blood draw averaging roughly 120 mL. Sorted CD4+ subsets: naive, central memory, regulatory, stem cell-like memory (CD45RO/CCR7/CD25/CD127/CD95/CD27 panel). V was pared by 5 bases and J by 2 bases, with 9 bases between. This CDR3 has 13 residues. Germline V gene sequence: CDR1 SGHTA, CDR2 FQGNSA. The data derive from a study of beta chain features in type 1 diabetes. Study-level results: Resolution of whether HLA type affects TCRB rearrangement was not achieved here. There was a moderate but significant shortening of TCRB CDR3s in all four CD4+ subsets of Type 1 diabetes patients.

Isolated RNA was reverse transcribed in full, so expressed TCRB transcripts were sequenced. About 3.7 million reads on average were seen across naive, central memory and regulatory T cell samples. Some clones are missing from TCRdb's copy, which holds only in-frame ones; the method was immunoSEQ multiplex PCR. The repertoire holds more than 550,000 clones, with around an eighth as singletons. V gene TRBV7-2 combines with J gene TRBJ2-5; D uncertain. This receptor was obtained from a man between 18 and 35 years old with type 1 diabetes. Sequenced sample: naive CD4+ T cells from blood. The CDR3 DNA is TGTGCCAGCAGCAGAGGATCTCAAGAGACCCAGTACTTC. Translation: CASSRGSQETQYF.